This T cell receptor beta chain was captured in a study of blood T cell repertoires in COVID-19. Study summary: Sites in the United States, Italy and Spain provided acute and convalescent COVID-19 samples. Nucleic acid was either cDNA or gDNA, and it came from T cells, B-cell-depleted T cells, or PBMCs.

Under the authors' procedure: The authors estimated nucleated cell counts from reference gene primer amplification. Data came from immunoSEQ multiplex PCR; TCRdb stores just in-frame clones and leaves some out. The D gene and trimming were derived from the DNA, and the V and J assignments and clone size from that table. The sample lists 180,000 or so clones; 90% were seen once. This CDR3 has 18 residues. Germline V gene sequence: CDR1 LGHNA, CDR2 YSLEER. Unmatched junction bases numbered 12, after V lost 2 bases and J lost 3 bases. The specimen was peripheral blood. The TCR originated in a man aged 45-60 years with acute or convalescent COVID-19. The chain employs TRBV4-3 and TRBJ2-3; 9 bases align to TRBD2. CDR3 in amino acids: CASSQIRSGGGATDTQYF. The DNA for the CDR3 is TGCGCCAGCAGCCAAATCAGGTCTGGCGGGGGGGCAACAGATACGCAGTATTTT.